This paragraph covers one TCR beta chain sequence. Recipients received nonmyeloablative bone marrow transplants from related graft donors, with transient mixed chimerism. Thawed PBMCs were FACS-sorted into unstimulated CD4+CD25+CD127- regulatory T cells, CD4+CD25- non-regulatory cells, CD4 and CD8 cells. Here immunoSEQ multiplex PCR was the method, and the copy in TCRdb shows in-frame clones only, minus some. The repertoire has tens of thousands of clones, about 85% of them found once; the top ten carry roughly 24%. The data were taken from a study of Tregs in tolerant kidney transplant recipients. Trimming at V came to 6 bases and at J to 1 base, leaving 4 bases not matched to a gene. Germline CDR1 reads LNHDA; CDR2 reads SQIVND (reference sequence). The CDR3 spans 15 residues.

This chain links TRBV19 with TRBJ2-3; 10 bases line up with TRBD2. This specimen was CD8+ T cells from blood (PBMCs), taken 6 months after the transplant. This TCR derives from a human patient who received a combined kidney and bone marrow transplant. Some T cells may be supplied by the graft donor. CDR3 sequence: CASRAGLARTDTQYF. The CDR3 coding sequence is TGTGCCAGTAGAGCGGGACTAGCGCGCACAGATACGCAGTATTTT.